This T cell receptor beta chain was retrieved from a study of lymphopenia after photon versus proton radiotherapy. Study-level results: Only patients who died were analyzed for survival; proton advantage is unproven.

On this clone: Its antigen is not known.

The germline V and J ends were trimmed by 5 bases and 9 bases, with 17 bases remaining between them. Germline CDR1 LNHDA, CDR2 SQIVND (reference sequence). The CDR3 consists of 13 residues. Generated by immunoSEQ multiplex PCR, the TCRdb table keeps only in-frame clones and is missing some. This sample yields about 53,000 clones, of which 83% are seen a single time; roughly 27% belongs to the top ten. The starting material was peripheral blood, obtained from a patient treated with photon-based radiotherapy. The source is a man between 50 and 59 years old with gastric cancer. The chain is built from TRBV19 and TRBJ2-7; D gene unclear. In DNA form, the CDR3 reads TGTGCCAGTAGTCCCAGTCTGGGTCAAGGGCAGTACTTC. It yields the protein CASSPSLGQGQYF.